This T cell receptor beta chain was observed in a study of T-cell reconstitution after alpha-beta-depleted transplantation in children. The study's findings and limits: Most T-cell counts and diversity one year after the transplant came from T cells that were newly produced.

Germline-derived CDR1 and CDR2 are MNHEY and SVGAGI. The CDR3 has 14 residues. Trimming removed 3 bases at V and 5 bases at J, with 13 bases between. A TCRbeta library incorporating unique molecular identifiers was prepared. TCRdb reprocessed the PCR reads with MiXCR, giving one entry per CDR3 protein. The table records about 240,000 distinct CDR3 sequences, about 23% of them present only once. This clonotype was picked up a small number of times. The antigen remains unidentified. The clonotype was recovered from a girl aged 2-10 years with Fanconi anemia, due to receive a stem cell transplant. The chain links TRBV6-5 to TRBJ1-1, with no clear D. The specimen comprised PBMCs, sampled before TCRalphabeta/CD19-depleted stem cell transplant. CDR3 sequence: CASSYSEGGTEAFF. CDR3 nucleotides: TGTGCCAGCAGTTATAGTGAGGGTGGGACTGAAGCTTTCTTT.